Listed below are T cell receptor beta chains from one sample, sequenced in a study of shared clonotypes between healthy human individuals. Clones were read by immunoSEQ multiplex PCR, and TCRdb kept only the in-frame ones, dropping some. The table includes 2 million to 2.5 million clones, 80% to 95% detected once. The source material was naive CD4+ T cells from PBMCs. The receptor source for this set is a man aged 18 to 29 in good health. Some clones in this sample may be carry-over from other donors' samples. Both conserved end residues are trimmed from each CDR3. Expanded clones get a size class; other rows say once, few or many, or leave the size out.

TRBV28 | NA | ASSSPTGSNEQY
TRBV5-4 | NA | ASKAGPSGNTIY
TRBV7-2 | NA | ASSLGPTYGYT
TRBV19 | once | ASRVGGDGYT
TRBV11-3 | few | ASSFSSNTEAF
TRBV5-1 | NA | ASSVPGQGSYEQY
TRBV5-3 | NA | ARSLNRGYYGYT
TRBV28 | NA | ASRGFRTSGSVFSYEQY
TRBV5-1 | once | ASSLGAGNSYEQY
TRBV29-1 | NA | SVLQTLPDTEAF
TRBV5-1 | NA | ASSPSGRAANEQF
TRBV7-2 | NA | ASSLAPGNEQF
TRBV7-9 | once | ASSLAVLAGSLRGELF
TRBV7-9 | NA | ASSYSTDSYEQY
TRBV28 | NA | ASSPAQESGNTIY
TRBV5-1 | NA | ASSLDRGRSGTDTQY
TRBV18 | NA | ASSPATVDYGYT
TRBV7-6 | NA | ASSTLAGVGEQY
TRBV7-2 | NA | ASSLDRGPRDTEAF
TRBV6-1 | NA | ASKGQAEAF
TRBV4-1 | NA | ASSQGRALGGYT
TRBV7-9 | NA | ASSQVGQGQAF
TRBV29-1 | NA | SVDPGGASRGTTEAF
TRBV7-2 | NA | ASLRDPTDTQY
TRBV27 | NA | ASSFAGRDPYGYT
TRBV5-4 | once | ASSYAGTGSTDTQY
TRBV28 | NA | ASSLTYNEQF
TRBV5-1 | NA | ASSPGQGAATNTEAF
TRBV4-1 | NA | ASSQTRLQETQY
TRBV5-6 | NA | ASALGRIDRNEQF
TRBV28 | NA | ASSQTGGSAF
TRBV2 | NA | ASSVGGDAFDTQY
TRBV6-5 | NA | ASSYSGAVVNTEAF
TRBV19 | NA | ASSTGTGFRTDTQY
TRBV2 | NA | ASSVGGRDYEQY
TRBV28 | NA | ASSSQGALFTGELF
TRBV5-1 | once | ASSLNLLSGREGNEQF
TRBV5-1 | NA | ASSPGSSYNEQF
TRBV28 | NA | ASSPPTDTQY
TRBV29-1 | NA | SVETQMNTEAF
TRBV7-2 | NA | ASSYTRRDTEAF
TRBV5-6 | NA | ASSLGPKAQPQH
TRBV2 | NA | ASQREKLIGGGELF
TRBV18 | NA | ASSPEGIRTASSSGNTIY
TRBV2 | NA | ASRGGVWSF
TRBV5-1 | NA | ASSRLGQGQAIDTQY
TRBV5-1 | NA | ASSLASSSEETQY
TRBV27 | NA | ASSRDRAGNTIY
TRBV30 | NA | AWSVGGVSNQPQH
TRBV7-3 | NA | ASSVGAGGTPYEQY
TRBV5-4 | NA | ASSLVGSYEQY